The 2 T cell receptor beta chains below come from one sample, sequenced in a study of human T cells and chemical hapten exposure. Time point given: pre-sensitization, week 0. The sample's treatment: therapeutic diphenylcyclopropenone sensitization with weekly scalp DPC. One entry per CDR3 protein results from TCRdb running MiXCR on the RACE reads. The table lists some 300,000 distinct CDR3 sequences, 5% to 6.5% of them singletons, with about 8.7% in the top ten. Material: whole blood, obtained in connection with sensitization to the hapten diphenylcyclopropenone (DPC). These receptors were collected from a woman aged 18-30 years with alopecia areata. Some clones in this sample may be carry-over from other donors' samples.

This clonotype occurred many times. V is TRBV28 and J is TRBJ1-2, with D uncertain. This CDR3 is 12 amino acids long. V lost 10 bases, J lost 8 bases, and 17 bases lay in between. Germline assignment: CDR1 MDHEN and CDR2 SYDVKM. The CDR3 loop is CATSLRPTGYTF. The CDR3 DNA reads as TGTGCCACCTCCCTGCGACCAACAGGCTACACCTTC.

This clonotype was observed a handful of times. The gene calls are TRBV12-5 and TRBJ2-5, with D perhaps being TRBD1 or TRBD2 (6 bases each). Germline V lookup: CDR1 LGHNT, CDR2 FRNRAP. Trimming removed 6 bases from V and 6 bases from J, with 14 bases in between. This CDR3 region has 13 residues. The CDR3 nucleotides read TGTGCTAGTGGCCTGGGGGGCCTGAAGACCCAGTACTTC. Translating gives CASGLGGLKTQYF.